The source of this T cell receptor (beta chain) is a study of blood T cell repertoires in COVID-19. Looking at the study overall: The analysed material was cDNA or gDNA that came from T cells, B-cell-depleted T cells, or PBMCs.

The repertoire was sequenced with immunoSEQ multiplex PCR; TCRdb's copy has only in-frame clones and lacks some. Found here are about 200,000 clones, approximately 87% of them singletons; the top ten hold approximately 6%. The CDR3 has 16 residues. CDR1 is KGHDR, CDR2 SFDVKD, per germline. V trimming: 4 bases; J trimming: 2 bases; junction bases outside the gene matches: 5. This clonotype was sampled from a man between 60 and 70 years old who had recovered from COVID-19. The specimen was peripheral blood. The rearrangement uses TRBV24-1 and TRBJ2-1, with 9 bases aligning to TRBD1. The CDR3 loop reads CATSEETGGTYNEQFF. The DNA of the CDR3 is TGTGCCACCAGTGAGGAAACAGGGGGCACCTACAATGAGCAGTTCTTC.